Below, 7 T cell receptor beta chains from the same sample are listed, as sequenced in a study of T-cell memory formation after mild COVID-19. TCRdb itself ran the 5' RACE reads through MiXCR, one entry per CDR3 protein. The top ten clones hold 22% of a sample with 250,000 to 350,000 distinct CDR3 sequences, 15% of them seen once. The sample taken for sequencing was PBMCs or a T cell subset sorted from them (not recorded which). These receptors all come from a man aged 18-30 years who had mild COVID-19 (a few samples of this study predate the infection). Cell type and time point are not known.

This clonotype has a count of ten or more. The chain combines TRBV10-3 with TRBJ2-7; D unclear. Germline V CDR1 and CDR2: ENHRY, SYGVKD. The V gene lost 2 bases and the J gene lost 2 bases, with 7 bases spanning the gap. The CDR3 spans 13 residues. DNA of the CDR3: TGTGCCATCAGTGAGACGGTCCCCTACGAGCAGTACTTC. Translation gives CAISETVPYEQYF.

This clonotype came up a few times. The CDR3 sequence: CASSPDRGGQKTQYF. The CDR3 region has the DNA TGTGCCAGCAGTCCGGACAGGGGGGGGCAGAAGACCCAGTACTTC. The V call is TRBV7-2, the J call TRBJ2-5; 10 bases map to TRBD1. This CDR3 spans 15 amino acids. CDR1 is SGHTA and CDR2 is FQGNSA in the germline V gene. V lost 6 bases to trimming and J lost 6 bases; unmatched junction nucleotides: 10.

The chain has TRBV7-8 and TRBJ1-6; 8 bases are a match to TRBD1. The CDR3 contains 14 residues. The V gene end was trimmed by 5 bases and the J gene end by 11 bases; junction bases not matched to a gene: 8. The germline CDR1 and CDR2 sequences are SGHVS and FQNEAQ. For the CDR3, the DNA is TGTGCCAGCAGCCCGCGGACAGGGCAGACACCCCTCCACTTT. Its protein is CASSPRTGQTPLHF.

CDR3 bases: TGTGCCAGCAGCGTTGGGGGAGGGTCTCCCCCAGTGAACGAGCAGTACTTC. Its protein is CASSVGGGSPPVNEQYF. This chain links TRBV9 with TRBJ2-7; TRBD2 agrees at 7 bases. CDR1 and CDR2 from the germline V gene are SGDLS and YYNGEE. With 2 bases clipped from V and 5 bases from J, the junction kept 16 bases outside the gene matches. This CDR3 has 17 residues.

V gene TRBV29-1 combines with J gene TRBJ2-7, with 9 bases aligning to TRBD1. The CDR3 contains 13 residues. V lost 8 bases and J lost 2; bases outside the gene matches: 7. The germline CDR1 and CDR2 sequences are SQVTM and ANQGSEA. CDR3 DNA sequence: TGCAGCACAACAGGACAGGGGCCCTACGAGCAGTACTTC. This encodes CSTTGQGPYEQYF.

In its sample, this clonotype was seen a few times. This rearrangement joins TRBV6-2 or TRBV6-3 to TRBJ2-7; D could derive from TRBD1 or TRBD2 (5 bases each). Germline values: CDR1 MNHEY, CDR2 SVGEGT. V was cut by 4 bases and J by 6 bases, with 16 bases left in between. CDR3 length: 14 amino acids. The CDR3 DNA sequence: TGTGCCAGCAGTTCCCAAGGGGCAGGGACCGAGCAGTACTTC. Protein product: CASSSQGAGTEQYF.

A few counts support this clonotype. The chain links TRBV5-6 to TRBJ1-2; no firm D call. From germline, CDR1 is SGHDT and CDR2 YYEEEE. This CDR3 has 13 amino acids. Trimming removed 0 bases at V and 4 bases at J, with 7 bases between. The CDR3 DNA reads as TGTGCCAGCAGCTTGGAACAGATCTATGGCTACACCTTC. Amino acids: CASSLEQIYGYTF.